This T cell receptor beta chain was identified during a study of blood T cell repertoires in COVID-19. Background on the study: Specimens from acute and convalescent COVID-19 originated in the United States, Italy and Spain.

How the authors handled the data: The assay estimated nucleated cells by amplifying reference gene primers. The repertoire was sequenced with immunoSEQ multiplex PCR; TCRdb's copy has only in-frame clones and lacks some. Clone size and V and J calls were adopted from that table, with D and trimming inferred from the DNA. This table has 150,000 to 200,000 clones, about 89% appearing once. In germline, CDR1 is MGHRA, CDR2 YSYEKL. This CDR3 has 15 amino acids. V was trimmed by 0 bases and J by 5 bases, leaving 13 bases between them. This chain connects TRBV4-1 to TRBJ1-1; TRBD1 is a possible D gene (5 bases). The specimen was PBMCs or T cells enriched from blood (not recorded which). The receptor was derived from a woman between 18 and 29 years old who had recovered from COVID-19. The CDR3 DNA reads as TGCGCCAGCAGCCAAGATGATAACAGGTGGACTGAAGCTTTCTTT. Residues: CASSQDDNRWTEAFF.